This TCR beta chain was profiled in a study of identical twins. Comments on this clonotype: Its antigen is unknown.

One entry per CDR3 protein, called by TCRdb with MiXCR from the 5' RACE reads. Altogether about 890,000 distinct CDR3 sequences are present, approximately 13% being singletons, with the ten largest covering about 1.5%. Study results and limitations: Donors were not followed over many years; analysis was cross-sectional.

A further study also used this sample, focusing on yellow fever vaccine responses in identical twins.

The sample taken for sequencing was PBMCs. The receptor was isolated from a woman between 18 and 29 years old in good health.

The CDR3 nucleotides read TGCGCCAGCCGCGGGGGGGACCAAGAGACCCAGTACTTC. This sequence encodes CASRGGDQETQYF. V and J are TRBV5-1 and TRBJ2-5; 9 bases agree with TRBD2. CDR1 and CDR2 from the germline V gene are SGHRS and YFSETQ. CDR3 length equals 13 residues. V lost 7 bases to trimming and J lost 0 bases; unmatched junction nucleotides: 1.